This TCR beta chain is from a study of T cell repertoires in cytomegalovirus infection. This clonotype was observed many times. Its target is unknown. TCRdb reanalysed the reads using MiXCR and keeps one entry per CDR3 protein. Here the sample spans approximately 730,000 distinct CDR3 sequences, around 35% being singletons. General study points: Dominating the ex vivo response were HLA-C-restricted CMV-specific TCR beta clonotypes.

Trimming took off 1 base at V and 0 bases at J, with 12 bases between the two ends. The length of the CDR3 is 17 residues. Germline CDR1 SGHTA, CDR2 FQGNSA. V and J are TRBV7-2 and TRBJ1-4; a weak D match, TRBD1 (6 bases). The sequence was obtained from a human donor in good health (CMV status not recorded). Some clones in this sample may be carry-over from other donors' samples. Sequences were derived from cultured PBMCs, sampled from culture after CMV antigen stimulation. CDR3 region: CASSLVHRAATNEKLFF. As DNA, the CDR3 is TGTGCCAGCAGCTTAGTTCACAGGGCTGCAACTAATGAAAAACTGTTTTTT.